The 27 T cell receptor beta chains listed next were all sequenced from one sample in a study of blood T cell repertoires in COVID-19 (dated by TCRdb to 2020 to 2022). Preparation of the library involved the immunoSEQ multiplex PCR assay. TCRdb re-hosts the immuneACCESS table, in-frame sequences only. Its copies lack some clones; in the studies checked, an unresolved V gene accounts for under half of them, and the cause for the rest is not known. A total of tens of thousands of clones appear in this sample, approximately 90% of them only once. The ten largest clones capture 6% to 7.5% of the sample. The material sequenced was peripheral blood. Receptors were obtained from a woman aged 80 or over with acute or convalescent COVID-19.

CDR3 nucleotides: TGTGCCAGTAGTATTTACAGGGAAGAGACCCAGTACTTC. Amino acids: CASSIYREETQYF. The chain recombines TRBV19 with TRBJ2-5; D perhaps matches TRBD1 (6 bases). Germline CDR1 and CDR2: LNHDA and SQIVND (reference sequence). Deletions cut 3 bases from V and 3 bases from J, with 8 bases between. This CDR3 region has 13 residues.

This chain connects TRBV7-2 to TRBJ2-3, with D perhaps matching TRBD2 (5 bases). CDR3 length: 15 amino acids. The V and J ends lost 5 bases and 1 base respectively, with 13 bases between them. CDR1 is SGHTA, CDR2 FQGNSA, per germline. DNA of the CDR3: TGTGCCAGCAGCCCGATAGCGACACGCACAGATACGCAGTATTTT. It specifies CASSPIATRTDTQYF.

CDR3 coding DNA: TGTGCCAGCAGCTTTCAGGACTCTGGAAACACCATATATTTT. This translates into CASSFQDSGNTIYF. The rearrangement joins TRBV11-2 to TRBJ1-3; D is unclear. Germline lookup yields CDR1 SGHAT and CDR2 FQNNGV. V was shortened by 3 bases and J by 0 bases, with 6 bases between the two germline ends. CDR3 length: 14 residues.

The chain has TRBV18 and TRBJ2-7; 7 nucleotides agree with TRBD1. V shed 4 bases, J shed 3 bases, and the junction held 9 bases outside the gene matches. Germline lookup yields CDR1 KGHSH and CDR2 LQKENI. There are 15 residues in the CDR3. CDR3 in DNA: TGTGCCAGCTCACAACCGGGACAGTCCAGCTACGAGCAGTACTTC. Translating it yields CASSQPGQSSYEQYF.

This chain connects TRBV6-2 or TRBV6-3 to TRBJ2-2, with D unresolved. With 2 bases removed from V and 6 bases from J, the gap between germline ends came to 10 bases. CDR3 length equals 14 residues. CDR1 MNHEY and CDR2 SVGEGT come from the germline V gene. The CDR3 sequence: CASSYEAVSGELFF. The CDR3 DNA is TGTGCCAGCAGTTACGAGGCGGTCTCCGGGGAGCTGTTTTTT.

This clone was seen only a few times. V usage is TRBV4-1 and J usage is TRBJ1-5; no definite D call. Deletions cut 0 bases from V and 6 bases from J, with 9 bases between. CDR3 length equals 14 residues. Germline values: CDR1 MGHRA, CDR2 YSYEKL. The CDR3 here is CASSQDGRGQPQHF. CDR3 sequence (DNA): TGCGCCAGCAGCCAAGATGGCCGAGGTCAGCCCCAGCATTTT.

The genes are TRBV30 and TRBJ2-7, with a possible D match to TRBD2 (7 bases). V was trimmed by 5 bases and J by 6 bases, leaving 17 bases between them. Germline V CDR1 and CDR2: GTSNPN, SVGIG (reference sequence). This CDR3 has 13 residues. The CDR3 loop is CAWGSMRGLEQYF. Here the CDR3 DNA reads TGTGCCTGGGGCAGTATGCGGGGGCTCGAGCAGTACTTC.

V gene TRBV6-5 combines with J gene TRBJ1-2; TRBD1 might be the D (5 bases). The CDR3 extends over 13 amino acids. The V end lost 7 bases, the J end lost 7 bases, and 16 bases lay between the germline ends. CDR1 and CDR2 from the germline V gene are MNHEY and SVGAGI. CDR3 sequence reads: CASKQGFEAGYTF. The CDR3 region has the DNA TGTGCCAGCAAGCAGGGCTTTGAGGCTGGCTACACCTTC.

The CDR3 region is CASSLRTGQPNEAFF. DNA for the CDR3: TGTGCCAGCAGTCTTCGGACAGGCCAGCCGAATGAAGCTTTCTTT. This chain joins TRBV6-5 and TRBJ1-1, with TRBD1 matching over 7 bases. CDR1 is MNHEY and CDR2 is SVGAGI in the germline V gene. The junction had 13 bases not matched to a gene; V was cut back by 5 bases and J by 7 bases. This CDR3 spans 15 amino acids.

The chain recombines TRBV6-5 with TRBJ1-1; TRBD1 matches at 7 bases. In germline, CDR1 is MNHEY, CDR2 SVGAGI. Germline trimming cut 5 bases from V and 1 base from J; bases unmatched to any gene: 7. The CDR3 totals 15 residues. This chain's CDR3 is CASSPRGTANTEAFF. The CDR3 DNA reads TGTGCCAGCAGTCCAAGAGGGACAGCGAACACTGAAGCTTTCTTT.

This clone has only one observation. The chain recombines TRBV29-1 with TRBJ2-7; the match to TRBD1 covers 7 bases. J gave up 2 bases and V 4 bases, and 8 bases lay outside the gene matches. Germline loops: CDR1 SQVTM, CDR2 ANQGSEA. The length of the CDR3 is 14 residues. The CDR3 sequence: CSVARATGAYEQYF. In DNA, the CDR3 is TGCAGCGTTGCCCGGGCAACAGGGGCCTACGAGCAGTACTTC.

J is TRBJ2-2 and V is TRBV12-3 or TRBV12-4; D remains unclear. The CDR3 has 13 amino acids. V was trimmed by 5 bases and J by 5 bases, leaving 9 bases between them. The CDR3 protein is CASSVSETGELFF. Here the CDR3 DNA reads TGTGCCAGCAGTGTTAGTGAGACCGGGGAGCTGTTTTTT.

The CDR3 sequence: CASSLGGGYEKLFF. The CDR3 DNA sequence: TGTGCCAGCAGCTTAGGGGGGGGTTATGAAAAACTGTTTTTT. V gene TRBV7-8 combines with J gene TRBJ1-4; D is perhaps TRBD1 (5 bases). CDR1 SGHVS and CDR2 FQNEAQ come from the germline V gene. CDR3 length: 14 amino acids. Trimming left V 1 base short and J 6 bases short, with 9 bases between.

J is TRBJ2-7 and V is TRBV5-6; 10 bases line up with TRBD2. Trimming cost V 2 bases and J 2 bases; bases outside gene matches: 4. The germline gives CDR1 SGHDT, CDR2 YYEEEE. The CDR3 has 15 amino acids. CDR3 nucleotide sequence: TGTGCCAGCAGCTTTCATAGCGGGGGGCCCTACGAGCAGTACTTC. Its translation: CASSFHSGGPYEQYF.

The chain recombines TRBV5-6 with TRBJ2-7; 11 bases agree with TRBD1. With V trimmed by 4 bases and J by 4 bases, 7 bases remained unmatched. The CDR3 has 15 amino acids. Germline CDR1 and CDR2: SGHDT and YYEEEE. CDR3 region: CASSGGTGGLYEQYF. In nucleotides, the CDR3 is TGTGCCAGCAGCGGCGGGACAGGGGGTCTGTACGAGCAGTACTTC.

The chain couples TRBV7-8 to TRBJ2-7, with 10 bases identical to TRBD2. The V gene end was trimmed by 6 bases and the J gene end by 4 bases; junction bases not matched to a gene: 6. This CDR3 is built from 14 residues. Germline values: CDR1 SGHVS, CDR2 FQNEAQ. The CDR3 reads CASRASGSKYEQYF. The CDR3 DNA is TGTGCCAGCAGGGCTAGCGGGAGTAAATACGAGCAGTACTTC.

The chain is built from TRBV19 and TRBJ1-2; TRBD1 aligns across 9 bases. CDR3 size: 18 residues. Trimming took 5 bases from V and 4 from J; bases not matched to a gene: 17. Germline CDR1 is LNHDA and CDR2 is SQIVND (reference sequence). CDR3 DNA sequence: TGTGCCAGTAGTCCCGGGACAGGGCTCGTCTCATACGTCTATGGCTACACCTTC. Amino acid sequence: CASSPGTGLVSYVYGYTF.

This sequence joins TRBV6-2 or TRBV6-3 and TRBJ1-1, with no clear D. Between the trimmed V and J ends, which lost 6 bases and 4 bases, there was a span of 9 bases. Looked up from germline, CDR1 is MNHEY and CDR2 is SVGEGT. The CDR3 sequence is 12 residues long. CDR3 residues: CASSLVRTEAFF. The CDR3 bases are TGTGCCAGCAGCCTCGTCCGCACTGAAGCTTTCTTT.

This chain joins TRBV21-1 and TRBJ1-2; the table's D call, TRBD1, was not checked against the DNA. TRBV21-1 is a recognized pseudogene. This CDR3 region has 15 residues. The CDR3 here is CASSPGGRGDYGYTF. CDR3 DNA sequence: TGTGCCAGCAGCCCTGGGGGCAGGGGTGACTATGGCTACACCTTC.

This clone was recorded once. The chain uses TRBV6-4 and TRBJ2-7; no reliable D call. Germline V CDR1 and CDR2: MRHNA, SNTAGT. The CDR3 totals 11 residues. V gave up 2 bases and J gave up 4 bases, with 3 bases separating them. The CDR3 DNA sequence: TGTGCCAGCAGTGACATATACGAGCAGTACTTC. Translating gives CASSDIYEQYF.

The chain combines TRBV2 with TRBJ2-5, with TRBD2 matching over 8 bases. The CDR3 consists of 15 residues. Trimming removed 2 bases from V and 4 bases from J; junction bases left unmatched: 6. CDR1 and CDR2 (germline): SNHLY, FYNNEI. In DNA form, the CDR3 reads TGTGCCAGCAGTGAAAGCGGGAGAGCGGCAGAGACCCAGTACTTC. It yields the protein CASSESGRAAETQYF.

The chain is built from TRBV24-1 and TRBJ2-3; possibly TRBD1 for D (6 bases). CDR3 size: 15 residues. V gave up 3 bases and J gave up 4 bases, with 13 bases separating them. CDR1 KGHDR and CDR2 SFDVKD come from the germline V gene. The CDR3 loop is CATSDGHRVSDTQYF. For the CDR3, the DNA is TGTGCCACCAGTGATGGTCACAGGGTATCAGATACGCAGTATTTT.

The chain couples TRBV29-1 to TRBJ2-4; TRBD1 aligns across 11 bases. Per the germline V gene, CDR1 is SQVTM and CDR2 is ANQGSEA. The CDR3 has 15 amino acids. CDR3 residues: CSVTGTGGAKNIQYF. The CDR3 bases are TGCAGTGTTACAGGGACAGGGGGGGCCAAAAACATTCAGTACTTC.

As for this clone: The sample holds other DNA sequences that translate to the same CDR3. The chain is built from TRBV7-2 and TRBJ2-7; D is perhaps TRBD1 (6 bases). V was clipped by 1 base and J by 4 bases, with 11 bases between them. Germline CDR1 SGHTA, CDR2 FQGNSA. There are 14 residues in the CDR3. In nucleotides, the CDR3 is TGTGCCAGCAGCTTAGGACAGGCTCGTTACGAGCAGTACTTC. Protein: CASSLGQARYEQYF.

This clone came up once. The rearrangement uses TRBV30 and TRBJ1-6; TRBD1 agrees at 9 bases. V trimming: 1 base; J trimming: 18 bases; junction bases outside the gene matches: 19. The length of the CDR3 is 16 residues. Germline V lookup: CDR1 GTSNPN, CDR2 SVGIG (reference sequence). This CDR3 is CAWSESRGTGISGHHF. CDR3 in DNA: TGTGCCTGGAGTGAAAGTCGCGGGACAGGGATTAGTGGTCACCACTTT.

The CDR3 DNA follows: TGTGCCAGCAGCTTACGGACAGGGGACGAGCAGTACTTC. This translates into CASSLRTGDEQYF. V is TRBV13 and J is TRBJ2-7; TRBD1 matches at 9 bases. Germline assignment: CDR1 PRHDT and CDR2 FYEKMQ (reference sequence). V shed 2 bases and J 5 bases; nucleotides not matched to a gene: 1. The CDR3 is 13 residues long.

V is TRBV19 and J is TRBJ2-2, with 11 bases aligning to TRBD1. Trimming at V came to 6 bases and at J to 4 bases, leaving 4 bases not matched to a gene. The CDR3 loop spans 15 amino acids. Germline assignment: CDR1 LNHDA and CDR2 SQIVND (reference sequence). CDR3 loop: CASRRGTGGTGELFF. CDR3 nucleotides: TGTGCCAGTAGAAGAGGGACAGGGGGCACCGGGGAGCTGTTTTTT. The full variable domain, with the rest looked up from reference TRBV19 and TRBJ2-2, is DGGITQSPKYLFRKEGQNVTLSCEQNLNHDAMYWYRQDPGQGLRLIYYSQIVNDFQKGDIAEGYSVSREKKESFPLTVTSAQKNPTAFYLCASRRGTGGTGELFFGEGSRLTVL.